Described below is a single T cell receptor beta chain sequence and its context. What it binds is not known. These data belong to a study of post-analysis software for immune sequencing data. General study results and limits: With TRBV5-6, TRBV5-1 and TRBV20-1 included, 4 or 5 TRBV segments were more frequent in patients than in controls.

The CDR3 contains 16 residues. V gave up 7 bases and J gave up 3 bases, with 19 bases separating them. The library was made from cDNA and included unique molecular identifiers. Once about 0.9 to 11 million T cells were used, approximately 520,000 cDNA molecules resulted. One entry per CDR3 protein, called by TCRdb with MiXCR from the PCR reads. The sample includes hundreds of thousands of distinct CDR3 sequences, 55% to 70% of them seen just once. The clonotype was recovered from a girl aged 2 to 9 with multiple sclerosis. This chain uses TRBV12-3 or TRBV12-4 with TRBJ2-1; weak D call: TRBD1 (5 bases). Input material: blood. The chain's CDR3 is CASNAPGYQVYNEQFF. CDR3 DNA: TGTGCCAGCAACGCACCAGGGTACCAAGTCTACAATGAGCAGTTCTTC.